This T cell receptor (beta chain) was identified during a study of cytomegalovirus exposure and HLA in healthy donors. Primers included in the PCR were 60 Vbeta and 13 Jbeta primers. Under the authors' procedure: An analysis that came later counted some 80 million unique TCR beta chains, 10 million to 12 million shared. Libraries were prepared by immunoSEQ multiplex PCR; TCRdb keeps only in-frame clonotypes and omits some of them. That table gives V, J and clone size, and the DNA gave D and trimming. The sample has roughly 100,000 clones, 79% seen once; the top ten hold around 3%. Regarding this clone: Antigen unknown.

Overall study findings and caveats: Later analysis indicated greater clonal expansion among HLA-associated TCR beta chains than among equally common other chains. In a later analysis, DRB1 alleles had the most associated TCRs; HLA-C alleles the fewest.

The origin of this receptor is a woman between 40 and 55 years old in good health and CMV-seronegative. Sample: PBMCs.

The CDR3 DNA reads as TGTGCCAGCAGCCAACACAGGGACGATGGCTACACCTTC. It codes for CASSQHRDDGYTF. This chain uses TRBV14 with TRBJ1-2; TRBD1 might be the D (6 bases). This CDR3 contains 13 residues. Germline values: CDR1 SGHDN, CDR2 FVKESK. Trimming left V 2 bases short and J 6 bases short, with 10 bases between. The full variable domain, in which reference TRBV14 and TRBJ1-2 provide the parts outside the CDR3, is EAGVTQFPSHSVIEKGQTVTLRCDPISGHDNLYWYRRVMGKEIKFLLHFVKESKQDESGMPNNRFLAERTGGTYSTLKVQPAELEDSGVYFCASSQHRDDGYTFGSGTRLTVV.